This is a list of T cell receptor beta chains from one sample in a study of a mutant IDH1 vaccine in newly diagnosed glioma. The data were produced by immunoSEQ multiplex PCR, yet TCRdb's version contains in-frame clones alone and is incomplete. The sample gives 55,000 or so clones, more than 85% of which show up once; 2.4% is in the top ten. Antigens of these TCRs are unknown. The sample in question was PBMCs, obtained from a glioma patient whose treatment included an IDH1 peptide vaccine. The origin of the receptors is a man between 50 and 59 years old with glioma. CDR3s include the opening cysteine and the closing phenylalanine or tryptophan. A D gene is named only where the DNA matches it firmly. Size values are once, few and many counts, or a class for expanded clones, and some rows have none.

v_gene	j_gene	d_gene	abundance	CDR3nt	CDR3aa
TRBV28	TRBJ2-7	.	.	TGTGCCAGCACCGTGGGAACAGCGCGAGAGCAGTACTTC	CASTVGTAREQYF
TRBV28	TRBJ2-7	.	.	TGTGCCAGCAGGGCAGGGGTTCGCGAGCAGTACTTC	CASRAGVREQYF
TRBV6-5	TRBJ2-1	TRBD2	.	TGTGCCAGCAGTTACTCACCAGCGGGGCACAATGAGCAGTTCTTC	CASSYSPAGHNEQFF
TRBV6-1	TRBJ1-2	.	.	TGTGCCAGCAGTGAAGCCCGGCAGCTCCTGGGCTACACCTTC	CASSEARQLLGYTF
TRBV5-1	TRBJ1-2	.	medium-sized	TGCGCCAGCAGCCGATTGAATCGGGGCCCGGGGAACTATGGCTACACCTTC	CASSRLNRGPGNYGYTF
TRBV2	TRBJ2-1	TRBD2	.	TGTGCCAGCAGCAGAGGGACTAGCGGGGGGGCTCGGAATGAGCAGTTCTTC	CASSRGTSGGARNEQFF
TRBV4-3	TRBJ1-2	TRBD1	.	TGCGCCAGCAGCCAAGATCCCGGGACAGCCTATGGCTACACCTTC	CASSQDPGTAYGYTF
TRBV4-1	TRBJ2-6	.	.	TGCGCCAGCAGCCAAGATCCCGCAGGGTTAAGTGCTGGGGCCAACGTCCTGACTTTC	CASSQDPAGLSAGANVLTF
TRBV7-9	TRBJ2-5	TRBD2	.	TGTGCCAGCAGCTTTATAGCGGGGGGGCCGCGGGAGACCCAGTACTTC	CASSFIAGGPRETQYF
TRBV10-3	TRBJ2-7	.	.	TGTGCCATCAGTGTAGGGGACTCCTACGAGCAGTACTTC	CAISVGDSYEQYF
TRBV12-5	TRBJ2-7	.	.	TGTGCTAGTGGCCAGCCGAGCGGAGAGGGGAAGCCTTATTGCTACGAGCAGTACTTC	CASGQPSGEGKPYCYEQYF
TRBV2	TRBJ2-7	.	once	TGTGCCAGCAACCGACAGGTAGAGCAGTACTTC	CASNRQVEQYF
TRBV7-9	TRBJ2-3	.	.	TGTGCCAGCAGCCTAGGACCCGGCCCCACAGATACGCAGTATTTT	CASSLGPGPTDTQYF
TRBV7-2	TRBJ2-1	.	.	TGTGCCAGCAGCCCCACCTCAGGGGCAGGGCGGTCCCACAATGAGCAGTTCTTC	CASSPTSGAGRSHNEQFF
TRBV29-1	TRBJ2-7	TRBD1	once	TGCAGCGCCCAGGGGGACGCCTACGAGCAGTACTTC	CSAQGDAYEQYF
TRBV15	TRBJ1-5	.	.	TGTGCCACCAGCAGGGACAGTCTCAATCAGCCCCAGCATTTT	CATSRDSLNQPQHF
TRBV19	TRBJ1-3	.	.	TGTGCCAGTAGTCCGGCCCCTCCGGAGAACACCATATATTTT	CASSPAPPENTIYF
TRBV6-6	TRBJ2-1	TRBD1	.	TGTGCCAGCAGTACGGGACAGGGGGTCAATGAGCAGTTCTTC	CASSTGQGVNEQFF
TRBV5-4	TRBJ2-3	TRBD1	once	TGTGCCAGCAGCTTGGAGTACCAGGGGGCAGATACGCAGTATTTT	CASSLEYQGADTQYF
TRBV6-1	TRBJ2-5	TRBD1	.	TGTGCCAGCAGTTCCGGACAGGGTTGGGGAGAGACCCAGTACTTC	CASSSGQGWGETQYF
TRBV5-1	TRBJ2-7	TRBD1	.	TGCGCCAGCTCAAGGCAGGGGGCTTACGAGCAGTACTTC	CASSRQGAYEQYF
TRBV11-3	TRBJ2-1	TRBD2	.	TGTGCCAGCAGCAACCCGGGACTAGCCAATGAGCAGTTCTTC	CASSNPGLANEQFF
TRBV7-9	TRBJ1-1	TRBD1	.	TGTGCCAGCAGCTCGCGACAGGGGCTCACTGAAGCTTTCTTT	CASSSRQGLTEAFF
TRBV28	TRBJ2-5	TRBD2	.	TGTGTATCTGCGGGGGGCCTAGGGGGGACCCAGTACTTC	CVSAGGLGGTQYF
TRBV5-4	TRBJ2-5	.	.	TGTGCTGGGGGCCCCGCCACGGAGACCCAGTACTTC	CAGGPATETQYF
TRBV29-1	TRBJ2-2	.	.	TGCAGCGTTGCCTACACCGGGGAGCTGTTTTTT	CSVAYTGELFF
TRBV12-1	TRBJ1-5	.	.	TGTGCCAGCAGCTTTGCTTCACCCCGCGGGACAGGAACTGTAATGAAGCCCCAGCATTTT	CASSFASPRGTGTVMKPQHF
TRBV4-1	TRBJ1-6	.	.	TGCGCCAGCCGGACGGGAAATTCACCCCTCCACTTT	CASRTGNSPLHF
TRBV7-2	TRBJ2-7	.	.	TGTGCCAGCAGCGGGCCCGGGGGACCTCGGGAGCAGTACTTC	CASSGPGGPREQYF